This TCR beta chain emerged from a study of T cells after yellow fever vaccination. Template switching by 5'RACE produced TCR cDNA, adding a universal primer site and UMIs. TCRdb re-called the 5' RACE reads through MiXCR, storing one row per CDR3 protein. Among around 160,000 distinct CDR3 sequences, 6% to 7.5% were seen once, and the ten largest hold 2.5% to 3%. Notes on the study in general: Peak timing came faster in the weaker secondary response, day 5 versus 15.

This clonotype was counted ten times or more. Its cognate antigen is unknown. Germline-derived CDR1 and CDR2 are SGHNT and YENEEA. V was pared by 0 bases and J by 7 bases, with 7 bases between. The CDR3 is 12 residues long. The clonotype originates from a man younger than 35 who received the YFV17D yellow fever vaccine. V and J are TRBV11-3 and TRBJ2-7; D ambiguous. Sequencing was performed on CD4+ T cells sorted from PBMCs, taken less than 6 days after the first yellow fever vaccination. CDR3 coding DNA: TGTGCCAGCAGCTTAGATCATGGTGAGCAGTACTTC. It specifies CASSLDHGEQYF.